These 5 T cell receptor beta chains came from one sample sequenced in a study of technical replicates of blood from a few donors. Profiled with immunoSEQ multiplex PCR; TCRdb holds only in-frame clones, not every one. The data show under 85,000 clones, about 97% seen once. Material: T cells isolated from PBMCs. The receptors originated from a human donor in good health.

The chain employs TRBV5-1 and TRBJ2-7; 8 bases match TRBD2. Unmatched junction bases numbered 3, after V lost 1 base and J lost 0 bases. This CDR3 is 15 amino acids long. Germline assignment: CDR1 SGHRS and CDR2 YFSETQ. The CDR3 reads CASSLTGGDSYEQYF. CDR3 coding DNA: TGCGCCAGCAGCTTGACGGGGGGGGACTCCTACGAGCAGTACTTC.

In DNA form, the CDR3 reads TGCGCCAGCAGTGTCTCGGCAGGGAACTATGGCTACACCTTC. Encoded protein: CASSVSAGNYGYTF. This sequence joins TRBV10-2 and TRBJ1-2; maybe TRBD1 (5 bases). This CDR3 is 14 amino acids long. Trimming removed 4 bases from V and 2 bases from J, with 11 bases in between. Germline loops: CDR1 WSHSY, CDR2 SAAADI.

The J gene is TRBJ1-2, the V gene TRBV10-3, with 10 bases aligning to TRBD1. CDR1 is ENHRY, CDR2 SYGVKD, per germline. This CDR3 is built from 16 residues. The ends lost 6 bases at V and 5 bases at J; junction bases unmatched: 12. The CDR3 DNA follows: TGTGCCATCAGCCTACCTCCAGGACAGGGGGGGTATGGCTACACCTTC. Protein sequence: CAISLPPGQGGYGYTF.

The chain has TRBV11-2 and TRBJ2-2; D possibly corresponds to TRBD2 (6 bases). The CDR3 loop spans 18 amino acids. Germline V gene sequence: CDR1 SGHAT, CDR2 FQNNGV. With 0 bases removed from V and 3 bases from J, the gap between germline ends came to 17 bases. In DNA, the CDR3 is TGTGCCAGCAGCTTAGATGGCCTGGGAGGCGAGGACACCGGGGAGCTGTTTTTT. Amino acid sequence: CASSLDGLGGEDTGELFF.

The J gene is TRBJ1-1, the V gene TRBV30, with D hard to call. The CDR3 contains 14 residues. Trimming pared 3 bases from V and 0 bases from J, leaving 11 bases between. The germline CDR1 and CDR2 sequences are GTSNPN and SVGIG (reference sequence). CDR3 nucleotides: TGTGCCTGGAGGAGAGTCGGGATGAACACTGAAGCTTTCTTT. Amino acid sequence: CAWRRVGMNTEAFF.